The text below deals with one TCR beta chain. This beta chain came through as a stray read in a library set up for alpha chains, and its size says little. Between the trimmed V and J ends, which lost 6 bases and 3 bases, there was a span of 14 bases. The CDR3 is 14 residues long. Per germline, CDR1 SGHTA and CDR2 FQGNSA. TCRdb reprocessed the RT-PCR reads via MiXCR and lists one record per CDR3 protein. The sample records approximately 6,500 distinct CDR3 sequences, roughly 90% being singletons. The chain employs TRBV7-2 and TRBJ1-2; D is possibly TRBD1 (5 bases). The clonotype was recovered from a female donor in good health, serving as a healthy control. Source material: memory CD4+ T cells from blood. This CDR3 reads CASSAQGTDYGYTF. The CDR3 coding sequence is TGTGCCAGCAGTGCCCAGGGAACCGACTATGGCTACACCTTC.